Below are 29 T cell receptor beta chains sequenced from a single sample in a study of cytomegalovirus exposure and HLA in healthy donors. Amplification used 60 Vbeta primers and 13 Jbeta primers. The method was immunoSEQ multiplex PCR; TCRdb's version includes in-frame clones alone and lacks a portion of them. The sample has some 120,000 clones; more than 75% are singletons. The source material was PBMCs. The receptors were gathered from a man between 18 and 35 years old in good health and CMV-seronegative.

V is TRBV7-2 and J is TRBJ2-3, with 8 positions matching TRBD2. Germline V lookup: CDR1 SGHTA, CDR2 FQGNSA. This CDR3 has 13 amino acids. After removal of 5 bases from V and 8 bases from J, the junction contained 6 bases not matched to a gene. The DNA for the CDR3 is TGTGCCAGCAGCCCACGCCGGGGGGGTACGCAGTATTTT. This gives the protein CASSPRRGGTQYF.

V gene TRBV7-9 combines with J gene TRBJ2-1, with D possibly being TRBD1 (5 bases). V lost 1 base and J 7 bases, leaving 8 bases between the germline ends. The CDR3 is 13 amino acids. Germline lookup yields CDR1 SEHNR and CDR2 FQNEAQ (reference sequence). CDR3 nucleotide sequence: TGTGCCAGCAGCTTAGGACAGTTTAATGAGCAGTTCTTC. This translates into CASSLGQFNEQFF. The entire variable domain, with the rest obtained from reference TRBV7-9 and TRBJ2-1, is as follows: DTGVSQNPRHKITKRGQNVTFRCDPISEHNRLYWYRQTLGQGPEFLTYFQNEAQLEKSRLLSDRFSAERPKGSFSTLEIQRTEQGDSAMYLCASSLGQFNEQFFGPGTRLTVL.

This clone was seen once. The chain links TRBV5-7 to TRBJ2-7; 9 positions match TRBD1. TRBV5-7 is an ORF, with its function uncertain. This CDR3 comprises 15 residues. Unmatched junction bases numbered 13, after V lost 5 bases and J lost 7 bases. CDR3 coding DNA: TGTGCCAGCAGAAACCGGGACAGGGTTGCGGGGGAGCAGTACTTC. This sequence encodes CASRNRDRVAGEQYF.

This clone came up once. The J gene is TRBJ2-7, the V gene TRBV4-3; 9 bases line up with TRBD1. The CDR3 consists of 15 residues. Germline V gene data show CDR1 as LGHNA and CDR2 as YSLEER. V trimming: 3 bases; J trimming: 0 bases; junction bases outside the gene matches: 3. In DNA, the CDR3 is TGCGCCAGCAGCCATAGGACAGGGGCCTCCTACGAGCAGTACTTC. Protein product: CASSHRTGASYEQYF.

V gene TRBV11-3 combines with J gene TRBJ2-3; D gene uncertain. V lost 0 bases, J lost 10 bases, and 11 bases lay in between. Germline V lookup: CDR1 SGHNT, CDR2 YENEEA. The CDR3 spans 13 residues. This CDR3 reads CASSLDRQAAQYF. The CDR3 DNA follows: TGTGCCAGCAGCTTAGATCGGCAGGCTGCGCAGTATTTT.

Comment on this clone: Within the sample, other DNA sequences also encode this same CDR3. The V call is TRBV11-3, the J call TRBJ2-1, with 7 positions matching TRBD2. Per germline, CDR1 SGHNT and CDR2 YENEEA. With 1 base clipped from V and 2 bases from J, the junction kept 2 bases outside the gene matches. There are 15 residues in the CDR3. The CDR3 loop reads CASSLGSGAYNEQFF. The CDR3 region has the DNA TGTGCCAGCAGCTTAGGGAGCGGGGCCTACAATGAGCAGTTCTTC.

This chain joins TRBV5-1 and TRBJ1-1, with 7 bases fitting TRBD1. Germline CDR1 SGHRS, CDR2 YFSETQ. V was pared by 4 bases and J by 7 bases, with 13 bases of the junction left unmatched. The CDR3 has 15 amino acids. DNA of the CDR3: TGCGCCAGCAGCCTACCATACAGGGGCGAGATTGAAGCTTTCTTT. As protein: CASSLPYRGEIEAFF.

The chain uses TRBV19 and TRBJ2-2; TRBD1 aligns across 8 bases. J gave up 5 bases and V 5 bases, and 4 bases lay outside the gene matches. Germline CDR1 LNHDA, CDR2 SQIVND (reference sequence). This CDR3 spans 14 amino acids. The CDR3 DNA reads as TGTGCCAGTAGTCAGGACAGGGAAACCGGGGAGCTGTTTTTT. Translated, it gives CASSQDRETGELFF.

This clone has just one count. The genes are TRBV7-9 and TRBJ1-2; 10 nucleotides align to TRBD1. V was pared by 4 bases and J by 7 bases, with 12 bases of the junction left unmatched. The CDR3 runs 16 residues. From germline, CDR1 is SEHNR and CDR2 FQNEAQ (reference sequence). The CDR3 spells CASSSRQGALKFGYTF. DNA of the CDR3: TGTGCCAGCAGCTCCCGACAGGGGGCTCTTAAGTTTGGCTACACCTTC.

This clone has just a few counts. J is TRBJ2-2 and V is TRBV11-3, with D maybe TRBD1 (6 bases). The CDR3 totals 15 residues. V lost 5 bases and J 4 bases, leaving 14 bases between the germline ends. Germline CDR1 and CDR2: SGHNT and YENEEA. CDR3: CASSATGVGTGELFF. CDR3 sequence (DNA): TGTGCCAGCAGCGCGACAGGCGTAGGCACCGGGGAGCTGTTTTTT. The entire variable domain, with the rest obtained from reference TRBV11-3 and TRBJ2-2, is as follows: EAGVVQSPRYKIIEKKQPVAFWCNPISGHNTLYWYLQNLGQGPELLIRYENEEAVDDSQLPKDRFSAERLKGVDSTLKIQPAELGDSAVYLCASSATGVGTGELFFGEGSRLTVL.

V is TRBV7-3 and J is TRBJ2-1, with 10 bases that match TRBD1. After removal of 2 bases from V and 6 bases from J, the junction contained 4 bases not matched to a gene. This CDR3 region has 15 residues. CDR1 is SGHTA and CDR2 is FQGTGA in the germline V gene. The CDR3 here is CASSLRDRGFNEQFF. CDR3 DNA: TGTGCCAGCAGCTTACGGGACAGGGGTTTCAATGAGCAGTTCTTC.

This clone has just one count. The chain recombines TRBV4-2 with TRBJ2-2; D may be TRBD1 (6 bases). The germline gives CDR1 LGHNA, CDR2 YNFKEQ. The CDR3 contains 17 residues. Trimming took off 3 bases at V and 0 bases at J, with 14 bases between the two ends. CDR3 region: CASSHPRDTANTGELFF. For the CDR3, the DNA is TGTGCCAGCAGCCATCCCCGGGACACCGCGAACACCGGGGAGCTGTTTTTT.

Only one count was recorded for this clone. The CDR3: CASSVHRGGNTIYF. The DNA for the CDR3 is TGTGCCAGCAGTGTGCACAGGGGTGGAAACACCATATATTTT. The rearrangement uses TRBV6-4 and TRBJ1-3; 7 bases are shared with TRBD1. CDR1 and CDR2 from the germline V gene are MRHNA and SNTAGT. Trimming at V came to 4 bases and at J to 3 bases, leaving 3 bases not matched to a gene. The CDR3 runs to 14 residues.

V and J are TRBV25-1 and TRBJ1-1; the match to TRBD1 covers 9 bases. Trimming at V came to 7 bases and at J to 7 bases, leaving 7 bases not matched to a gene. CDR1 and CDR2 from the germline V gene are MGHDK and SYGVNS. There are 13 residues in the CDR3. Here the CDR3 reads CASKDRGEGEAFF. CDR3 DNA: TGTGCCAGCAAGGACAGGGGCGAGGGTGAAGCTTTCTTT.

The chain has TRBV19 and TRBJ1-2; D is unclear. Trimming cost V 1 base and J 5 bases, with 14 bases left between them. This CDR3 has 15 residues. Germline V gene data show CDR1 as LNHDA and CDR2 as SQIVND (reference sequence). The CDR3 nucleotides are TGTGCCAGTAGTATAGGCCCGGGAACGGGGTATGGCTACACCTTC. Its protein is CASSIGPGTGYGYTF.

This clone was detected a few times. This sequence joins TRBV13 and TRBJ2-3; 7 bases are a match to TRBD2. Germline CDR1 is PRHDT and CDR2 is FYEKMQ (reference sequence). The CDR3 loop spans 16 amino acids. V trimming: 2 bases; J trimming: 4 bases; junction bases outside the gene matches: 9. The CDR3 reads CASSLTIGLGADTQYF. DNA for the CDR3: TGTGCCAGCAGCTTAACGATCGGACTAGGGGCAGATACGCAGTATTTT.

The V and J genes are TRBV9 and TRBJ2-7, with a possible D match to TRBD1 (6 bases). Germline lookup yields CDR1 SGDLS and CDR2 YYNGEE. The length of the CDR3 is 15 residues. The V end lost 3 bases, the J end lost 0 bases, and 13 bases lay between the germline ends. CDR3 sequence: CASSEQGWGSYEQYF. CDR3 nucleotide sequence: TGTGCCAGCAGCGAACAGGGCTGGGGCTCCTACGAGCAGTACTTC.

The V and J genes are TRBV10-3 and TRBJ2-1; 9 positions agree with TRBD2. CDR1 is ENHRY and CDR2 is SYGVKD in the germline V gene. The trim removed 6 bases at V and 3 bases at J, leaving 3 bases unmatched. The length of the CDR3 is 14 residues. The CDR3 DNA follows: TGTGCCATCAGCGCGACTAGCGGCTACAATGAGCAGTTCTTC. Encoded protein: CAISATSGYNEQFF.

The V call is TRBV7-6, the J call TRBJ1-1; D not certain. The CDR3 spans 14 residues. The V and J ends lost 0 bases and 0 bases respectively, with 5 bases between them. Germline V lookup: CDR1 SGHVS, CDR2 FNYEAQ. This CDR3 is CASSLAGMNTEAFF. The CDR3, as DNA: TGTGCCAGCAGCTTAGCGGGCATGAACACTGAAGCTTTCTTT.

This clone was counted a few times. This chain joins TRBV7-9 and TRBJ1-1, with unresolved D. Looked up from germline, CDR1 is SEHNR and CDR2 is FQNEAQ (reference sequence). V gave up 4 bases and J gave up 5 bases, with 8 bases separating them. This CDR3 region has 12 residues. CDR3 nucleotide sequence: TGTGCCAGCAGCTCGGAGGTAACTGAAGCTTTCTTT. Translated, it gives CASSSEVTEAFF. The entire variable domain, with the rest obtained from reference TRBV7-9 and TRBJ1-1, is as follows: DTGVSQNPRHKITKRGQNVTFRCDPISEHNRLYWYRQTLGQGPEFLTYFQNEAQLEKSRLLSDRFSAERPKGSFSTLEIQRTEQGDSAMYLCASSSEVTEAFFGQGTRLTVV.

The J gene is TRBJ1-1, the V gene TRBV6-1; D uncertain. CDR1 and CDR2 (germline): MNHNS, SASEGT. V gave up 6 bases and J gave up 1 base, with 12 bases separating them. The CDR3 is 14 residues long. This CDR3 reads CASSRGPENTEAFF. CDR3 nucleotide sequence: TGTGCCAGCAGCCGCGGTCCGGAGAACACTGAAGCTTTCTTT.

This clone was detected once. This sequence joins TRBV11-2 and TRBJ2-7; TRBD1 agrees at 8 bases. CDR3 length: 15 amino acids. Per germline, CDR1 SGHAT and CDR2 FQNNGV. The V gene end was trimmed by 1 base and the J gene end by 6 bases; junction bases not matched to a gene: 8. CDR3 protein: CASSLGQGAYGEQYF. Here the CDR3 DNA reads TGTGCCAGCAGCTTAGGGCAGGGGGCTTATGGCGAGCAGTACTTC.

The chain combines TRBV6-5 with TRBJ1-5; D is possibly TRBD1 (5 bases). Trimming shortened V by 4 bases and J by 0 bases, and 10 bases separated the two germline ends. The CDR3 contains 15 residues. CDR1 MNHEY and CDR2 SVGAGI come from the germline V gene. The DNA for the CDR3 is TGTGCCAGCAGTTCAGACAGACATAGCAATCAGCCCCAGCATTTT. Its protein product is CASSSDRHSNQPQHF.

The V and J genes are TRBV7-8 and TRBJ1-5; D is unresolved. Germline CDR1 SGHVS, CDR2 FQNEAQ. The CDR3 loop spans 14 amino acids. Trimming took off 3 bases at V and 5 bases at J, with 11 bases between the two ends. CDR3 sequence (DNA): TGTGCCAGCAGCTTTGGAGAGGACTATCAGCCCCAGCATTTT. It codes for CASSFGEDYQPQHF.

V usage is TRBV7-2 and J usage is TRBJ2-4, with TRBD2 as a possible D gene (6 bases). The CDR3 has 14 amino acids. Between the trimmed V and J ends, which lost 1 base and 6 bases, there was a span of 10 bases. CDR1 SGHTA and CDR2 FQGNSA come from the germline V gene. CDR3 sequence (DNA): TGTGCCAGCAGCTTAGGTGATAGCGGAAACATTCAGTACTTC. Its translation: CASSLGDSGNIQYF.

CDR3 protein: CASSLAQTGNTIYF. The CDR3 nucleotides read TGTGCCAGCAGCTTAGCACAAACTGGAAACACCATATATTTT. V and J are TRBV7-6 and TRBJ1-3, with D hard to call. The CDR3 is 14 amino acids. Germline CDR1 is SGHVS and CDR2 is FNYEAQ. The V gene lost 0 bases and the J gene lost 2 bases, with 5 bases spanning the gap.

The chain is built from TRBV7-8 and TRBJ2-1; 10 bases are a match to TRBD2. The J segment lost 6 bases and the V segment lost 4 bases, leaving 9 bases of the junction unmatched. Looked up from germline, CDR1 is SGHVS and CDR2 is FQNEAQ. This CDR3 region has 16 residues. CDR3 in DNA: TGTGCCAGCAGCTCCCCTTTAGCGGGGGGCCGCAATGAGCAGTTCTTC. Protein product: CASSSPLAGGRNEQFF.

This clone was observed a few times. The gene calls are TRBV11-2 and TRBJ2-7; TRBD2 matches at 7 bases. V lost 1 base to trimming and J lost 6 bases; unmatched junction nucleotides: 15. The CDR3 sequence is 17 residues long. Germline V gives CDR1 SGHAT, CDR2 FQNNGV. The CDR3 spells CASSLGAIYPGTTEQYF. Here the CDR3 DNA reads TGTGCCAGCAGCTTAGGTGCTATATACCCCGGGACTACCGAGCAGTACTTC.

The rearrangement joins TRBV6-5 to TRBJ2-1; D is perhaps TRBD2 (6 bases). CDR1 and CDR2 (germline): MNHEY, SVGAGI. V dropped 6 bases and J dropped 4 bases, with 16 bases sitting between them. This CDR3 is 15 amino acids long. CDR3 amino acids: CASRVSGYDYNEQFF. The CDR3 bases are TGTGCCAGCAGAGTGAGCGGGTATGATTACAATGAGCAGTTCTTC.